The source of this TCR beta chain is a study of human T cells and chemical hapten exposure. One entry per CDR3 protein, called by TCRdb with MiXCR from the RACE reads. This sample yields some 82,000 distinct CDR3 sequences, of which 5% to 8.5% are seen a single time; 1% to 1.5% belongs to the top ten. This clonotype was detected ten times or more. Its specificity is unknown. V lost 6 bases to trimming and J lost 1 base; unmatched junction nucleotides: 2. CDR3 size: 13 residues. The germline gives CDR1 SNHLY, CDR2 FYNNEI. Regarding time point: patch test 2, 6 weeks after DPC sensitization. Treatment meaning: therapeutic diphenylcyclopropenone sensitization with weekly scalp DPC. General study results and limits: Donors, who had alopecia, may show an immune response that differs from healthy people's. The study found that DPC sensitization did not change TCRs above 1 in 1000 frequency. Relative to controls, expanded TCRs formed significantly more large CDR3 similarity clusters.

The chain has TRBV2 and TRBJ1-2; TRBD1 matches at 7 bases. The clonotype was recovered from a woman in her 30s with alopecia areata. Some clones in this sample may be carry-over from other donors' samples. This specimen consisted of whole blood, obtained in connection with sensitization to the hapten diphenylcyclopropenone (DPC). In nucleotides, the CDR3 is TGTGCCAGCAGGGACAGGCGTAACTATGGCTACACCTTC. It specifies CASRDRRNYGYTF. Based on the CDR3 plus reference TRBV2 and TRBJ1-2, the full variable domain is EPEVTQTPSHQVTQMGQEVILRCVPISNHLYFYWYRQILGQKVEFLVSFYNNEISEKSEIFDDQFSVERPDGSNFTLKIRSTKLEDSAMYFCASRDRRNYGYTFGSGTRLTVV.